This passage covers 28 T cell receptor beta chains from one sample sequenced in a study of blood T cell repertoires in COVID-19. Data came from immunoSEQ multiplex PCR; TCRdb stores just in-frame clones and leaves some out. The table has approximately 200,000 clones, about 90% seen once. Material: peripheral blood. Receptors originate from a man in his forties with active or convalescent COVID-19.

The V gene is TRBV9, the J gene TRBJ2-1; the D gene is possibly TRBD1 (6 bases). The CDR3 totals 15 residues. Per germline, CDR1 SGDLS and CDR2 YYNGEE. With 7 bases removed from V and 4 bases from J, the gap between germline ends came to 18 bases. The CDR3 is CASGSTGQNYNEQFF. In nucleotides, the CDR3 is TGTGCCAGCGGCTCCACCGGACAGAATTACAATGAGCAGTTCTTC.

This clone was counted once. The V call is TRBV11-2, the J call TRBJ2-7, with 10 bases identical to TRBD2. CDR1 is SGHAT and CDR2 is FQNNGV in the germline V gene. The CDR3 spans 17 residues. With V trimmed by 3 bases and J by 3 bases, 11 bases remained unmatched. The CDR3 spells CASSLDSRLAGNYEQYF. The DNA of the CDR3 is TGTGCCAGCAGCTTGGATAGTCGACTAGCGGGCAACTACGAGCAGTACTTC.

V and J are TRBV27 and TRBJ2-1, with 9 bases matching TRBD1. J was trimmed by 8 bases and V by 3 bases; bases with no gene match: 8. Germline V gene data show CDR1 as MNHEY and CDR2 as SMNVEV (reference sequence). This CDR3 has 15 amino acids. The CDR3 loop reads CASSFGTGIIYEQFF. The DNA of the CDR3 is TGTGCCAGCAGTTTCGGGACAGGGATAATCTATGAGCAGTTCTTC.

In DNA form, the CDR3 reads TGTGCCTGGAGTGCTCTATGGGACAGTGAAGCTTTCTTT. Translation gives CAWSALWDSEAFF. The chain joins TRBV30 to TRBJ1-1, with TRBD1 matching over 7 bases. CDR3 length: 13 residues. After removal of 1 base from V and 7 bases from J, the junction contained 6 bases not matched to a gene. Germline values: CDR1 GTSNPN, CDR2 SVGIG (reference sequence). Together with reference TRBV30 and TRBJ1-1, the CDR3 gives the full variable domain: SQTIHQWPATLVQPVGSPLSLECTVEGTSNPNLYWYRQAAGRGLQLLFYSVGIGQISSEVPQNLSASRPQDRQFILSSKKLLLSDSGFYLCAWSALWDSEAFFGQGTRLTVV.

The V and J genes are TRBV3-1 (or the pseudogene TRBV3-2) and TRBJ1-1; D remains ambiguous. Germline CDR1 and CDR2: LGHDT and YNNKEL (reference sequence). Trimming cost V 0 bases and J 0 bases, with 5 bases left between them. The CDR3 runs 14 residues. CDR3 nucleotides: TGTGCCAGCAGCCAAGAAATAGTGAACACTGAAGCTTTCTTT. Encoded protein: CASSQEIVNTEAFF.

The V and J genes are TRBV10-1 and TRBJ1-1, with D unresolved. The CDR3 spans 15 residues. Germline CDR1 is WNHNN and CDR2 is SYGVQD (reference sequence). The V gene lost 2 bases and the J gene lost 3 bases, with 13 bases spanning the gap. The CDR3 reads CASSEGSSPDTEAFF. The DNA for the CDR3 is TGCGCCAGCAGTGAGGGGTCTAGCCCTGACACTGAAGCTTTCTTT.

The chain joins TRBV13 to TRBJ2-7; possibly TRBD2 for D (6 bases). V lost 4 bases and J 3 bases, leaving 19 bases between the germline ends. The length of the CDR3 is 16 residues. Germline V gene sequence: CDR1 PRHDT, CDR2 FYEKMQ (reference sequence). This CDR3 is CASSSGPGDTLYEQYF. CDR3 coding DNA: TGTGCCAGCAGCTCAGGCCCGGGGGATACTCTCTACGAGCAGTACTTC.

This clone was seen a handful of times. The chain is built from TRBV6-1 and TRBJ1-2; 10 bases are a match to TRBD1. V lost 1 base and J lost 6; bases outside the gene matches: 8. From germline, CDR1 is MNHNS and CDR2 SASEGT. This CDR3 comprises 16 residues. The CDR3, as DNA: TGTGCCAGCAGTGAAGATAGGACAGGGGGTTACAATGGCTACACCTTC. This translates into CASSEDRTGGYNGYTF.

The chain has TRBV2 and TRBJ2-1; 11 bases are a match to TRBD2. The V gene end was trimmed by 2 bases and the J gene end by 7 bases; junction bases not matched to a gene: 7. The CDR3 has 16 amino acids. CDR1 and CDR2 (germline): SNHLY, FYNNEI. CDR3 bases: TGTGCCAGCAGTGAAACAGGGGGACTAGCGGTTAATGAGCAGTTCTTC. Residues: CASSETGGLAVNEQFF.

CDR3 nucleotides: TGTGCCAGCAGCCAAGATACCAGGGCTCCGAACACCGGGGAGCTGTTTTTT. It yields the protein CASSQDTRAPNTGELFF. V and J are TRBV3-1 (or the pseudogene TRBV3-2) and TRBJ2-2; D may be TRBD1 (5 bases). Germline V gene sequence: CDR1 LGHDT, CDR2 YNNKEL (reference sequence). Trimming left V 0 bases short and J 0 bases short, with 11 bases between. The CDR3 has 17 amino acids.

The rearrangement uses TRBV6-5 and TRBJ2-7; tentative D call: TRBD1 (5 bases). V lost 7 bases to trimming and J lost 6 bases, with 19 bases between them. CDR1 and CDR2 (germline): MNHEY, SVGAGI. The CDR3 contains 14 residues. This CDR3 reads CASNLLGVQTEQYF. The CDR3 nucleotides read TGTGCCAGCAACCTTTTAGGGGTGCAGACCGAGCAGTACTTC.

The V call is TRBV30, the J call TRBJ2-5; D possibly corresponds to TRBD2 (5 bases). The V gene lost 5 bases and the J gene lost 5 bases, with 12 bases spanning the gap. The CDR3 has 12 residues. Germline V CDR1 and CDR2: GTSNPN, SVGIG (reference sequence). CDR3 coding DNA: TGTGCCTGGGGGCCGGGGATGGAGACCCAGTACTTC. Encoded protein: CAWGPGMETQYF.

The rearrangement joins TRBV7-9 to TRBJ2-1; D might be TRBD1 (5 bases). Trimming pared 5 bases from V and 0 bases from J, leaving 14 bases between. This CDR3 region has 16 residues. Germline CDR1 and CDR2: SEHNR and FQNEAQ (reference sequence). The CDR3 nucleotides are TGTGCCAGCAGCCCACAGGCTAGGGGCTCCTACAATGAGCAGTTCTTC. Protein: CASSPQARGSYNEQFF.

The genes are TRBV2 and TRBJ2-1; TRBD2 matches 7 bases. The CDR3 extends over 15 amino acids. Germline assignment: CDR1 SNHLY and CDR2 FYNNEI. J lost 4 bases, V lost 6 bases, and 9 bases had no gene match. The CDR3 DNA follows: TGTGCCAGCAGCGAGCTAGCGGTGGGGTACAATGAGCAGTTCTTC. Translation gives CASSELAVGYNEQFF.

The CDR3 protein is CASSPASGDAYTF. The CDR3 DNA reads as TGTGCCAGCTCACCCGCAAGTGGAGATGCCTACACCTTC. The rearrangement uses TRBV18 and TRBJ1-2; D gene unclear. The V gene's germline CDR1 is KGHSH and CDR2 LQKENI. V gave up 3 bases and J gave up 10 bases, with 15 bases separating them. The CDR3 runs 13 residues.

J is TRBJ1-3 and V is TRBV28; no definite D call. V dropped 2 bases and J dropped 7 bases, with 6 bases sitting between them. There are 12 residues in the CDR3. CDR1 is MDHEN, CDR2 SYDVKM, per germline. CDR3 coding DNA: TGTGCCAGCAGTTTAATGCGTAACACCATATATTTT. Its translation is CASSLMRNTIYF. The whole variable domain, remainder taken from reference TRBV28 and TRBJ1-3, is DVKVTQSSRYLVKRTGEKVFLECVQDMDHENMFWYRQDPGLGLRLIYFSYDVKMKEKGDIPEGYSVSREKKERFSLILESASTNQTSMYLCASSLMRNTIYFGEGSWLTVV.

The chain uses TRBV5-1 and TRBJ2-5, with TRBD1 matching over 9 bases. CDR3 size: 17 residues. Germline V gene data show CDR1 as SGHRS and CDR2 as YFSETQ. Unmatched junction bases numbered 11, after V lost 0 bases and J lost 5 bases. The CDR3 DNA reads TGCGCCAGCAGCTTGGGGGCCGGGACAGGGACCGGGGAGACCCAGTACTTC. Protein product: CASSLGAGTGTGETQYF.

This sequence joins TRBV27 and TRBJ2-1, with 7 bases that match TRBD2. With 6 bases clipped from V and 5 bases from J, the junction kept 7 bases outside the gene matches. Germline assignment: CDR1 MNHEY and CDR2 SMNVEV (reference sequence). The CDR3 covers 14 residues. The DNA for the CDR3 is TGTGCCAGCAGAGGACTAGTCGGAGACAATGAGCAGTTCTTC. It is translated as CASRGLVGDNEQFF.

The table lists this clone with a count of one. The chain carries TRBV28 and TRBJ1-1; D gene unclear. Trimming took 8 bases from V and 1 from J, leaving 17 bases between them. The CDR3 contains 15 residues. Germline lookup yields CDR1 MDHEN and CDR2 SYDVKM. DNA of the CDR3: TGTGCCAGCGGCCCCTCCATTCAGTGGAACACTGAAGCTTTCTTT. It specifies CASGPSIQWNTEAFF.

V usage is TRBV12-3 or TRBV12-4 and J usage is TRBJ1-1; D is ambiguous. The CDR3 contains 13 residues. V dropped 5 bases and J dropped 1 base, with 8 bases sitting between them. CDR3 DNA: TGTGCCAGCAGTCCGCGACAGAACACTGAAGCTTTCTTT. Protein sequence: CASSPRQNTEAFF.

The rearrangement links TRBV7-2 to TRBJ1-1; D is ambiguous. The V end lost 5 bases, the J end lost 0 bases, and 16 bases lay between the germline ends. The CDR3 contains 16 residues. Germline V gives CDR1 SGHTA, CDR2 FQGNSA. This chain's CDR3 is CASSTRASQLNTEAFF. CDR3 DNA sequence: TGTGCCAGCAGCACCCGCGCCTCACAGTTGAACACTGAAGCTTTCTTT.

The chain has TRBV19 and TRBJ1-5; the D gene is possibly TRBD1 (5 bases). Looked up from germline, CDR1 is LNHDA and CDR2 is SQIVND (reference sequence). V lost 4 bases, J lost 0 bases, and 10 bases lay in between. The CDR3 is made up of 15 amino acids. CDR3 amino acids: CASSTNQGSNQPQHF. In DNA, the CDR3 is TGTGCCAGTAGTACAAATCAGGGTAGCAATCAGCCCCAGCATTTT.

The chain uses TRBV2 and TRBJ2-7; 11 bases are a match to TRBD2. The junction had 4 bases not matched to a gene; V was cut back by 8 bases and J by 4 bases. From germline, CDR1 is SNHLY and CDR2 FYNNEI. The CDR3 has 13 residues. In DNA form, the CDR3 reads TGTGCCAGCGGGACTAGCGGAAATTACGAGCAGTACTTC. Translating it yields CASGTSGNYEQYF.

This chain joins TRBV5-1 and TRBJ2-1; possibly TRBD2 for D (6 bases). This CDR3 region has 16 residues. The V and J ends lost 5 bases and 7 bases respectively, with 22 bases between them. Looked up from germline, CDR1 is SGHRS and CDR2 is YFSETQ. The CDR3 DNA reads TGCGCCAGCAGTCAAACGGGGGACGGGAGTCTGAATGAGCAGTTCTTC. Protein: CASSQTGDGSLNEQFF.

The V gene is TRBV24-1, the J gene TRBJ1-5; D remains unclear. V lost 3 bases to trimming and J lost 0 bases, with 8 bases between them. The V gene's germline CDR1 is KGHDR and CDR2 SFDVKD. There are 15 residues in the CDR3. This chain's CDR3 is CATSDSGYSNQPQHF. The DNA for the CDR3 is TGTGCCACCAGTGATAGCGGTTATAGCAATCAGCCCCAGCATTTT.

The V call is TRBV5-4, the J call TRBJ2-7; 11 positions match TRBD1. The CDR3 spans 15 residues. Unmatched junction bases numbered 7, after V lost 4 bases and J lost 4 bases. Germline V gene sequence: CDR1 SGHNT, CDR2 YYREEE (reference sequence). The CDR3 region has the DNA TGTGCCAGCAGCGTCGGGACAGGGGGGGTTTACGAGCAGTACTTC. Translation gives CASSVGTGGVYEQYF.

This clone was picked up a small number of times. The J gene is TRBJ1-3, the V gene TRBV30, with 12 bases matching TRBD1. Germline lookup yields CDR1 GTSNPN and CDR2 SVGIG (reference sequence). V lost 3 bases and J lost 6; bases outside the gene matches: 0. This CDR3 comprises 13 residues. The CDR3 nucleotides read TGTGCCTGGAGGGGACAGGGGGCAAACACCATATATTTT. Translating it yields CAWRGQGANTIYF.

This clone was counted a few times. The V gene is TRBV18, the J gene TRBJ1-4, with D possibly matching TRBD1 (6 bases). The germline V gene has CDR1 KGHSH and CDR2 LQKENI. V lost 6 bases and J 5 bases, leaving 10 bases between the germline ends. This CDR3 spans 13 amino acids. The DNA for the CDR3 is TGTGCCAGCTCGGACAGTCAAAATGAAAAACTGTTTTTT. Translated, it gives CASSDSQNEKLFF.